Listed here is a single TCR beta chain. Here immunoSEQ multiplex PCR was the method, and the copy in TCRdb shows in-frame clones only, minus some. Of some 1,400,000 clones listed, roughly 96% were seen once; the top ten hold roughly 1.2%. This sample is part of a study of shared clonotypes between healthy human individuals. Germline V gene data show CDR1 as SGHVS and CDR2 as FQNEAQ. The CDR3 is made up of 14 amino acids. V was shortened by 1 base and J by 1 base, with 5 bases between the two germline ends. Sequencing was carried out using naive CD4+ T cells sorted from blood. The subset was: CD45RA+ positively selected. This TCR came from a man aged 25-45 years in good health. V usage is TRBV7-8 and J usage is TRBJ1-3; no clear D gene. This CDR3 reads CASSLGGSGNTIYF. CDR3 in DNA: TGTGCCAGCAGCTTAGGGGGTTCTGGAAACACCATATATTTT.